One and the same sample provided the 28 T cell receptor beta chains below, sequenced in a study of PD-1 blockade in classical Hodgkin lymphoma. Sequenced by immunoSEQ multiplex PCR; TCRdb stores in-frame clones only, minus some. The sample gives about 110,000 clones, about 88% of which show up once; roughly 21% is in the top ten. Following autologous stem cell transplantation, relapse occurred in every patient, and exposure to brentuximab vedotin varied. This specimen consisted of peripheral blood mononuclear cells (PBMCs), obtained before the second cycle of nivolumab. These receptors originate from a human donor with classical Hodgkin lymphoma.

The CDR3 DNA reads TGTGCCAGCAGCAAATATGGCTTCTTGGAAGCTTTCTTT. Protein product: CASSKYGFLEAFF. The chain has TRBV21-1 and TRBJ1-1; TRBD1, the table's D call, lacks a check against the DNA. TRBV21-1 is a pseudogene locus. The length of the CDR3 is 13 residues.

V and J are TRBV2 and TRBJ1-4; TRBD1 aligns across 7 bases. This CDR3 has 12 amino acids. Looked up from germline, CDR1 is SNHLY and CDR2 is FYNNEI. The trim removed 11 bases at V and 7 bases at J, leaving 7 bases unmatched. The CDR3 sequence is CADGDSGEKLFF. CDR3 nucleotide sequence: TGTGCCGACGGGGACAGCGGTGAAAAACTGTTTTTT. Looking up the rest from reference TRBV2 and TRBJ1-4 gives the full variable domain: EPEVTQTPSHQVTQMGQEVILRCVPISNHLYFYWYRQILGQKVEFLVSFYNNEISEKSEIFDDQFSVERPDGSNFTLKIRSTKLEDSAMYFCADGDSGEKLFFGSGTQLSVL.

CDR3 nucleotide sequence: TGTGCCAGCAGTTCCCCTTTCGGGAGCATGAACACTGAAGCTTTCTTT. Its translation is CASSSPFGSMNTEAFF. This chain joins TRBV28 and TRBJ1-1; D unclear. Trimming shortened V by 4 bases and J by 0 bases, and 15 bases separated the two germline ends. Germline V gene sequence: CDR1 MDHEN, CDR2 SYDVKM. This CDR3 region has 16 residues.

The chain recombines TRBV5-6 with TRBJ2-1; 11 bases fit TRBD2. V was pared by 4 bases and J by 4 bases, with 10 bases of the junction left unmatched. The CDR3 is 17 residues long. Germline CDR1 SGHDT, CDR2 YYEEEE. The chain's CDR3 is CASSKLAGELGYNEQFF. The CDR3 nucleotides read TGTGCCAGCAGCAAACTAGCGGGGGAGTTGGGTTACAATGAGCAGTTCTTC.

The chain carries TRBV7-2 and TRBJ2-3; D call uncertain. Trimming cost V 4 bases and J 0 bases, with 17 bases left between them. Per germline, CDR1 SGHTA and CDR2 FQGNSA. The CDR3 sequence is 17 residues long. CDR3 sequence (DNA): TGTGCCAGCAGCTGGTTAACAGCGTGGTCCAGCACAGATACGCAGTATTTT. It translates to CASSWLTAWSSTDTQYF.

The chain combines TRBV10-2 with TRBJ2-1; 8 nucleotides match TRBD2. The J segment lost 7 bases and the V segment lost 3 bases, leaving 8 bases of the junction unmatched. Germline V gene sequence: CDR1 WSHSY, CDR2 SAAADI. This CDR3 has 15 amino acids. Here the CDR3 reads CASSDNGRAKNEQFF. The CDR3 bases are TGCGCCAGCAGTGATAACGGGAGGGCCAAGAATGAGCAGTTCTTC.

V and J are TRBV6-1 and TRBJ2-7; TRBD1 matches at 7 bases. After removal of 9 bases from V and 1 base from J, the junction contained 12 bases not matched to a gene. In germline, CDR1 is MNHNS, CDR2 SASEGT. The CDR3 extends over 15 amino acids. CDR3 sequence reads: CARIRDSLPSYEQYF. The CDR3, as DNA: TGTGCCAGGATACGGGACAGCCTCCCATCCTACGAGCAGTACTTC.

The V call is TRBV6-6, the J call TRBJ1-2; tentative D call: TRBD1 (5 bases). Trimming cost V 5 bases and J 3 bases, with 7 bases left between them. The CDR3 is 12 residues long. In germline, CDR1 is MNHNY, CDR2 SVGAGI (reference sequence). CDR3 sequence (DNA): TGTGCCAGCAGTCAACAGGACTATGGCTACACCTTC. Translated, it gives CASSQQDYGYTF.

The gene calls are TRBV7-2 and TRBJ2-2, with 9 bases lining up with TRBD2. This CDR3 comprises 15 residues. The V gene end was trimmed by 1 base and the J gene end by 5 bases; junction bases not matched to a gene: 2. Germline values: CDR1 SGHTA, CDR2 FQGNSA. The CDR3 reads CASSLEGLATGELFF. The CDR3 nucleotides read TGTGCCAGCAGCTTAGAAGGACTAGCGACCGGGGAGCTGTTTTTT.

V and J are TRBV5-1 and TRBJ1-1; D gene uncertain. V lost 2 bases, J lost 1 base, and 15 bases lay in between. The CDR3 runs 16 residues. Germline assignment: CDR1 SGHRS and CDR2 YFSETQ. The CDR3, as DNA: TGCGCCAGCAGCTTACTGAGACAACGAAAGAACACTGAAGCTTTCTTT. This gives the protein CASSLLRQRKNTEAFF.

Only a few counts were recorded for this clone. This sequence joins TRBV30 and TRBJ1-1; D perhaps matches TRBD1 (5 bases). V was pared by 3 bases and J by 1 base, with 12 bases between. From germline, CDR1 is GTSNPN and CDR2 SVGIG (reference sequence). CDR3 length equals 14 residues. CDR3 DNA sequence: TGTGCCTGGAGGTGGACACGGAGGAACACTGAAGCTTTCTTT. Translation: CAWRWTRRNTEAFF. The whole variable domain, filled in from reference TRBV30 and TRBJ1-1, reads SQTIHQWPATLVQPVGSPLSLECTVEGTSNPNLYWYRQAAGRGLQLLFYSVGIGQISSEVPQNLSASRPQDRQFILSSKKLLLSDSGFYLCAWRWTRRNTEAFFGQGTRLTVV.

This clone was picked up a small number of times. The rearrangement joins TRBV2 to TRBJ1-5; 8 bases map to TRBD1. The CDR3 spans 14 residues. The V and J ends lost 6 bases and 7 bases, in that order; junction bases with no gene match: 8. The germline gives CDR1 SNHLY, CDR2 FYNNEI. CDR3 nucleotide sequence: TGTGCCAGCAGCCCGACAGGGGACGGGCAGCCCCAGCATTTT. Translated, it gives CASSPTGDGQPQHF. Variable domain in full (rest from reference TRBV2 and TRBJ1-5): EPEVTQTPSHQVTQMGQEVILRCVPISNHLYFYWYRQILGQKVEFLVSFYNNEISEKSEIFDDQFSVERPDGSNFTLKIRSTKLEDSAMYFCASSPTGDGQPQHFGDGTRLSIL.

CDR3 protein: CASSLIPSGASSYNEQFF. For the CDR3, the DNA is TGTGCCAGCAGCTTGATTCCTAGCGGAGCGAGCTCCTACAATGAGCAGTTCTTC. This chain joins TRBV5-6 and TRBJ2-1; TRBD2 aligns across 7 bases. The germline CDR1 and CDR2 sequences are SGHDT and YYEEEE. The CDR3 consists of 18 residues. V lost 1 base, J lost 0 bases, and 10 bases stayed unmatched.

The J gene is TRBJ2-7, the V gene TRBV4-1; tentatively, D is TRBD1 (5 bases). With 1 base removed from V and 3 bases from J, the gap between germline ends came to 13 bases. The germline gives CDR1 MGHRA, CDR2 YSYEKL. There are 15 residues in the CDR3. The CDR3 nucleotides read TGCGCCAGCAGCCAAGTCCCGCAGGGTGGCTACGAGCAGTACTTC. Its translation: CASSQVPQGGYEQYF.

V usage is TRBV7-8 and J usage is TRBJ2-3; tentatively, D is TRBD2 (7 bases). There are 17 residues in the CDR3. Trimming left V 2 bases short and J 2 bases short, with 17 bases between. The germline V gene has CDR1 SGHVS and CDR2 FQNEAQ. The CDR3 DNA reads TGTGCCAGCAGCTTAAGGGGGGGAGGCGGGAACACAGATACGCAGTATTTT. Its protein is CASSLRGGGGNTDTQYF.

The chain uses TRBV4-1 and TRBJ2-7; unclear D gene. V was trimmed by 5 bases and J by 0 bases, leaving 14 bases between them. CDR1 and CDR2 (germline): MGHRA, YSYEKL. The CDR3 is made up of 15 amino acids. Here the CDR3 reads CASSTEDRSSYEQYF. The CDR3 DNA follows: TGCGCCAGCAGCACTGAGGACCGCTCCTCCTACGAGCAGTACTTC.

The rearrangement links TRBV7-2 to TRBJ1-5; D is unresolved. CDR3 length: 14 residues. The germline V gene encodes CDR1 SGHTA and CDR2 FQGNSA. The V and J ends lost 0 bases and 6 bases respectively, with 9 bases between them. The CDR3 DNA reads TGTGCCAGCAGCTTAGCCGGGGTCGGTCAGCCCCAGCATTTT. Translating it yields CASSLAGVGQPQHF.

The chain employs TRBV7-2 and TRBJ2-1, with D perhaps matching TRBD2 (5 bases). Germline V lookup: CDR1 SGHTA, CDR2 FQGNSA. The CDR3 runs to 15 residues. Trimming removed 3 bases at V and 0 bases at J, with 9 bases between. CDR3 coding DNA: TGTGCCAGCAGCTTCGACTACAGCTCCTACAATGAGCAGTTCTTC. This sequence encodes CASSFDYSSYNEQFF.

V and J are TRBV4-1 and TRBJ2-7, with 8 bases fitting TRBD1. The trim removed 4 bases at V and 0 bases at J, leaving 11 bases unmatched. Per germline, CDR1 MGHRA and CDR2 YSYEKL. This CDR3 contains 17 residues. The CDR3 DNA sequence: TGCGCCAGCAGCCCCCTAACAGGGGGAGGCCTCTCCTACGAGCAGTACTTC. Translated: CASSPLTGGGLSYEQYF.

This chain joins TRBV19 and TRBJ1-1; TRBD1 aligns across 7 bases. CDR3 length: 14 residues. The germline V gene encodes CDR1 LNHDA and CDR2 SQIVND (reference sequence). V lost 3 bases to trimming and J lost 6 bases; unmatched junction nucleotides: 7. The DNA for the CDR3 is TGTGCCAGTAGTATGATACAGGGGTACCCTGAAGCTTTCTTT. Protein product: CASSMIQGYPEAFF. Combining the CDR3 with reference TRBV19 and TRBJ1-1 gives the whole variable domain DGGITQSPKYLFRKEGQNVTLSCEQNLNHDAMYWYRQDPGQGLRLIYYSQIVNDFQKGDIAEGYSVSREKKESFPLTVTSAQKNPTAFYLCASSMIQGYPEAFFGQGTRLTVV.

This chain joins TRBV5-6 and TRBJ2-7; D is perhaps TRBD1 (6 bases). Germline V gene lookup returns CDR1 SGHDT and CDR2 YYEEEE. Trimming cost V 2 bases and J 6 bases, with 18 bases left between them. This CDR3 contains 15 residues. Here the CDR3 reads CASSFRVSQGGEQYF. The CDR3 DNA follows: TGTGCCAGCAGCTTCAGGGTAAGCCAAGGGGGCGAGCAGTACTTC.

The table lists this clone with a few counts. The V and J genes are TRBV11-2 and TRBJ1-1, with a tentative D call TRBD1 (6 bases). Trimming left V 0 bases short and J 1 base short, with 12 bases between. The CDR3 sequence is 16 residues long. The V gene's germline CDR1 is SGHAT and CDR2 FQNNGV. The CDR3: CASSLETGPWNTEAFF. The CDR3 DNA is TGTGCCAGCAGCTTAGAGACAGGTCCATGGAACACTGAAGCTTTCTTT.

This CDR3 reads CASSRGSGIGYEQYF. CDR3 DNA: TGTGCCAGCAGCAGGGGTAGCGGGATAGGATACGAGCAGTACTTC. The chain uses TRBV7-9 and TRBJ2-7; 8 bases line up with TRBD2. J lost 4 bases, V lost 5 bases, and 10 bases had no gene match. The CDR3 is 15 amino acids. Germline V gives CDR1 SEHNR, CDR2 FQNEAQ (reference sequence).

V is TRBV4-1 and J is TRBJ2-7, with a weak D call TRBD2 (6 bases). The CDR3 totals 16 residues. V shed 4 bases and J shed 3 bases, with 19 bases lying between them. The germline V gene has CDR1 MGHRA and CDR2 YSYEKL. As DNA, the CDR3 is TGCGCCAGCAGCCGCACTCTAGCGAACGCAATCTACGAGCAGTACTTC. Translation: CASSRTLANAIYEQYF.

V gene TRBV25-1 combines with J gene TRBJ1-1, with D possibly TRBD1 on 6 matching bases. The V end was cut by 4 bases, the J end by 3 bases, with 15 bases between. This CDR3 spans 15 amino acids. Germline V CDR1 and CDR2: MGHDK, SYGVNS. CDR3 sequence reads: CASSGTGFLDTEAFF. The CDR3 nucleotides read TGTGCCAGCAGTGGAACAGGGTTTTTGGACACTGAAGCTTTCTTT.

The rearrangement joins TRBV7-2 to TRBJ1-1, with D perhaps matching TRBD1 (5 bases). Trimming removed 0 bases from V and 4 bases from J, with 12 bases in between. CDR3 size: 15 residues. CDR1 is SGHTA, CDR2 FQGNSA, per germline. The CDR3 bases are TGTGCCAGCAGCTTAGCAATGGGGGGAGCCACTGAAGCTTTCTTT. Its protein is CASSLAMGGATEAFF.

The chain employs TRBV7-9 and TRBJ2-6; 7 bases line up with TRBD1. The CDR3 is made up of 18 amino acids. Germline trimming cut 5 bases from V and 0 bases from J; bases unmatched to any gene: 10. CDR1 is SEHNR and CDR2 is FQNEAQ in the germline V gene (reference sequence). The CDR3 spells CASSTSTGTFSGANVLTF. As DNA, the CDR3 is TGTGCCAGCAGCACCTCGACAGGGACCTTCTCTGGGGCCAACGTCCTGACTTTC.

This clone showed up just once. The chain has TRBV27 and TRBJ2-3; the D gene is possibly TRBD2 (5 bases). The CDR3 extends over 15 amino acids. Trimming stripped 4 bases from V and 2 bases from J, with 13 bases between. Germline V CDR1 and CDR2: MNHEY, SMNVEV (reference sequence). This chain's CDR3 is CASSSGERLTDTQYF. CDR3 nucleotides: TGTGCCAGCAGTTCGGGCGAGCGGCTCACAGATACGCAGTATTTT.